The sequence of this T cell receptor beta chain was determined in a study of shared clonotypes between healthy human individuals. About the study: Each donor's CD8 memory used one plate, CD8 naive two, each CD4 subset three.

The authors split each subset's genomic DNA evenly across several immunoSEQ plates. TCRdb keeps only in-frame clones here, not all; method: immunoSEQ multiplex PCR. This sample carries 1,400,000 or so clones, about 98.5% of them seen once, and the ten largest clones take approximately 0.38%. CDR3 length: 11 residues. V dropped 5 bases and J dropped 5 bases, with 6 bases sitting between them. Germline lookup yields CDR1 SGHTA and CDR2 FQGNSA. Source material: naive CD4+ T cells sorted from blood. Subset specified: CD45RA+ positively selected. The clonotype was recovered from a man in his thirties or forties in good health. The chain uses TRBV7-2 and TRBJ2-5; D ambiguous. The CDR3, as DNA: TGTGCCAGCAGCCCCGCTGAGACCCAGTACTTC. Encoded protein: CASSPAETQYF.